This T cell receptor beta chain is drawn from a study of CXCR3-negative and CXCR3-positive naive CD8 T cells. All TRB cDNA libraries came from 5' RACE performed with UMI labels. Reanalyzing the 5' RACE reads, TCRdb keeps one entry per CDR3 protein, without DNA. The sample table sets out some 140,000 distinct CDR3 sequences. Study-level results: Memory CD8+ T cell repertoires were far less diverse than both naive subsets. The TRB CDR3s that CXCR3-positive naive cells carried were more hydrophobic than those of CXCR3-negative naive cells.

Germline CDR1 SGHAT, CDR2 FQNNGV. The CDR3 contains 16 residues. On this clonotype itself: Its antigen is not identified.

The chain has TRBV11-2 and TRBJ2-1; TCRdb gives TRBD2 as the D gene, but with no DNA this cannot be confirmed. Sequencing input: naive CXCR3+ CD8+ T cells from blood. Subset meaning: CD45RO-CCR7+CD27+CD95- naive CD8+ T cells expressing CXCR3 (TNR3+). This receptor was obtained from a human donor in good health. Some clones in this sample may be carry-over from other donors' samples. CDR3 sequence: CASSPLESGVYNEQFF.